These 8 T cell receptor beta chains originate from one sample sequenced in a study of cytomegalovirus exposure and HLA in healthy donors (dated 2017 in TCRdb). Library creation used the immunoSEQ multiplex PCR assay. For the multiplex PCR, a mixture combining 60 forward primers for TCR Vbeta segments and 13 reverse primers for TCR Jbeta segments was used. TCRdb mirrors the immuneACCESS table, restricted to in-frame sequences. Some clones are absent from its copies; in checked studies, under half trace to an unresolved V gene, and the reason for the others is unknown. The sample table shows under 150,000 clones, and roughly 80% are seen once. The ten most abundant clones make up 3% to 4% of the sample. Sequencing was carried out using PBMCs. Every receptor here comes from a woman in her forties in good health and CMV-seronegative.

CDR3 region: CASSQDPRDYEQYF. The CDR3 DNA sequence: TGCGCCAGCAGCCAAGATCCGCGGGACTACGAGCAGTACTTC. The chain uses TRBV4-1 and TRBJ2-7, with a weak D call TRBD2 (6 bases). The CDR3 sequence is 14 residues long. CDR1 MGHRA and CDR2 YSYEKL come from the germline V gene. Trimming pared 0 bases from V and 3 bases from J, leaving 9 bases between.

This chain links TRBV7-6 with TRBJ1-5; D is possibly TRBD1 (6 bases). Germline V CDR1 and CDR2: SGHVS, FNYEAQ. V was shortened by 0 bases and J by 4 bases, with 16 bases between the two germline ends. This CDR3 is built from 17 residues. CDR3 DNA: TGTGCCAGCAGCTTAGCTCCTGTACAGGGTGTGAATCAGCCCCAGCATTTT. Encoded protein: CASSLAPVQGVNQPQHF.

The chain recombines TRBV11-1 with TRBJ1-1; 7 bases are a match to TRBD1. The CDR3 is 11 amino acids. Trimming took 10 bases from V and 7 from J; bases not matched to a gene: 6. Germline assignment: CDR1 SGHAT and CDR2 FQDESV (reference sequence). The CDR3 region has the DNA TGTGCCATCTCACAGGGGATTGAAGCTTTCTTT. This gives the protein CAISQGIEAFF.

The V gene is TRBV7-6, the J gene TRBJ1-4, with D unresolved. CDR3 length: 12 residues. CDR1 and CDR2 (germline): SGHVS, FNYEAQ. V was pared by 4 bases and J by 5 bases, with 5 bases between. This CDR3 is CASSYKNEKLFF. The CDR3 region has the DNA TGTGCCAGCAGCTACAAGAATGAAAAACTGTTTTTT.

The table lists this clone with a count of one. The chain recombines TRBV29-1 with TRBJ2-2, with TRBD2 as a possible D gene (5 bases). With 5 bases removed from V and 7 bases from J, the gap between germline ends came to 14 bases. This CDR3 spans 13 amino acids. Germline V gene lookup returns CDR1 SQVTM and CDR2 ANQGSEA. For the CDR3, the DNA is TGCAGCGTTTTGGGCCGGACTCACGGGGAGCTGTTTTTT. This codes for CSVLGRTHGELFF.

The chain joins TRBV6-1 to TRBJ1-2; 9 positions match TRBD1. The CDR3 has 13 residues. V trimming: 5 bases; J trimming: 9 bases; junction bases outside the gene matches: 7. Germline V gene data show CDR1 as MNHNS and CDR2 as SASEGT. CDR3 sequence (DNA): TGTGCCAGCAGTAACAGGGGGCGCGGAAGCTACACCTTC. Translation gives CASSNRGRGSYTF.

The V and J genes are TRBV2 and TRBJ2-2; TRBD2 matches 13 bases. This CDR3 comprises 18 residues. CDR1 and CDR2 from the germline V gene are SNHLY and FYNNEI. With V trimmed by 7 bases and J by 7 bases, 15 bases remained unmatched. The chain's CDR3 is CASTILAGGPGGGGELFF. The CDR3 bases are TGTGCCAGCACGATACTAGCGGGAGGGCCAGGAGGGGGCGGGGAGCTGTTTTTT.

This clone appeared a single time. The chain has TRBV15 and TRBJ1-1, with D perhaps matching TRBD1 (6 bases). V shed 0 bases and J shed 4 bases, with 6 bases lying between them. This CDR3 contains 13 residues. In germline, CDR1 is LNHNV, CDR2 YYDKDF (reference sequence). CDR3 nucleotides: TGTGCCACCAGCAGAGAGACAGGCACTGAAGCTTTCTTT. As protein: CATSRETGTEAFF.